This T cell receptor beta chain was identified during a study of blood T cell repertoires in COVID-19 (dated by TCRdb to the early 2020s). A note on the overall study: Samples covering the acute and convalescent phases of COVID-19 were provided by collaborators in the United States, Italy and Spain. The material from the prospective study consisted of cDNA or gDNA derived from T cells, B-cell-depleted T cells, or PBMCs. Deeply sampled blood TCRbeta repertoires from subjects exposed to, actively infected with, or recovered from COVID-19 were included in the dataset. The repertoires were released in a freely available public database intended as a resource for research on the immune response to SARS-CoV-2. Samples came from the ongoing ImmuneRACE study (first 160 participants) plus 1,254 subjects from 6 global collaborators. Sample metadata almost always included a de-identified subject ID, COVID-19 status, age in years and sex. Where available, HLA class I and class II types were obtained from metadata supplied by the sample provider rather than from assay-based typing.

The collaborating institutions used their own protocols to collect whole blood in K2EDTA tubes. For TCRbeta analysis, collaborator samples were shipped as frozen whole blood, as isolated PBMCs, or as DNA extracted from either sample type. Concerning this clone itself: There is no known antigen for this receptor. The sample holds no much larger clone one base away, and base qualities are not on file.

TCRbeta CDR3 regions were amplified from genomic DNA by means of the immunoSEQ Assay, a bias-controlled multiplex PCR. The paper's processing steps were these. Within the assay, amplification of reference gene primers was used to estimate how many nucleated cells each sample contained. Sequence reads were collapsed and filtered to measure the absolute abundance of every unique TCRbeta CDR3 rearrangement. Productive Simpson clonality was computed per sample as the square root of Simpson's diversity index over productive rearrangements. Drawn from immuneACCESS, this table holds only the in-frame rearrangements with V and J called that TCRdb kept. Clones are partly lost; checked studies trace under half to an unresolved V gene and leave the rest unexplained. V and J calls plus clone size are reproduced from that table; the DNA served to infer D and trimming. This sample gives some 100,000 clones in total; over 75% of them show up just once. About 2.3% of the sample is taken by the ten largest.

The full study reports these points: The amount of clinical and demographic metadata varied by source and participant and was provided uncurated.

V lost 3 bases and J lost 0 bases; the stretch between them is 12 bases long. The CDR3 holds 15 amino acids from the cysteine to the phenylalanine. Only the CDR3 part of the read is kept: 45 bases, read in frame from the first base. Via the germline V gene, CDR1 is SGHNT and CDR2 YENEEA. This receptor chain uses TRBV11-3 and TRBJ2-7; TRBD1 is possibly the D segment (5 matching bases). This TCR came from a man aged 50-59 years with acute or convalescent COVID-19. The sequenced sample consisted of peripheral blood. The DNA sequence is given as TGTGCCAGCAGCTTGCAGGGCCCAAGCTCCTACGAGCAGTACTTC. This sequence encodes CASSLQGPSSYEQYF.